The rows below give T cell receptor beta chains drawn from one sample of a study of cytomegalovirus exposure and HLA in healthy donors. Assay used: immunoSEQ multiplex PCR; TCRdb lists only in-frame clones, some missing. The sample holds around 120,000 clones, about 79% seen once. The specimen sequenced was PBMCs. The receptor set was obtained from a young man in good health and CMV-seropositive. The conserved cysteine and the conserved F or W are not part of the CDR3 here.

V gene: TRBV11-1; CDR3 protein: ASRPSGRDIYEQF
V gene: TRBV7-2; CDR3 protein: ASSSRLAGFYEQY
V gene: TRBV28; CDR3 protein: ASSLIFVGGDGETQY
V gene: TRBV5-4; CDR3 protein: ASSLDGQGYEQY
V gene: TRBV6-1; CDR3 protein: AGKTGGTNSQY
V gene: TRBV30; CDR3 protein: AWSPRRQGLTQPQH
V gene: TRBV19; CDR3 protein: ASTAPGTAYGYT
V gene: TRBV5-1; CDR3 protein: ASSPGTVYEQY
V gene: TRBV7-2; CDR3 protein: ASTRGTNNEQF
V gene: TRBV14; CDR3 protein: ASRGLDSPLH
V gene: TRBV7-3; CDR3 protein: ASSLRANTEAF
V gene: TRBV11-2; CDR3 protein: ASSPRITGTASYEQY
V gene: TRBV7-2; CDR3 protein: ASSLGPHSETQY
V gene: TRBV5-1; CDR3 protein: ASSTRRGGLEETQY
V gene: TRBV27; CDR3 protein: ASSSPPPLNTDTQY
V gene: TRBV5-4; CDR3 protein: ASSRERTGLGEQY
V gene: TRBV5-8; CDR3 protein: ASSPGQANTGELF
V gene: TRBV28; CDR3 protein: ASSLPNSIARHT
V gene: TRBV11-2; CDR3 protein: ASSSPRQGFGYT
V gene: TRBV4-2; CDR3 protein: ASSQVGLVRGSSYEQY
V gene: TRBV7-9; CDR3 protein: ASSGGNNEQF
V gene: TRBV20-1; CDR3 protein: SALDRYEQY
V gene: TRBV29-1; CDR3 protein: SGRLAGGTYEQY
V gene: TRBV6-1; CDR3 protein: ASRGTGQNYEQY
V gene: TRBV10-1; CDR3 protein: ASSPPVPAVRGELSGGLETQY
V gene: TRBV5-1; CDR3 protein: ASSLDNSYEQY
V gene: TRBV30; CDR3 protein: AWSVSQIVAF
V gene: TRBV27; CDR3 protein: ASSFSSAAGERSAF
V gene: TRBV10-2; CDR3 protein: ASGLAEHYNEQF
V gene: TRBV5-8; CDR3 protein: ASSLDGYTDTQY
V gene: TRBV4-3; CDR3 protein: ASSQGPGKGEYNEQF
V gene: TRBV12-5; CDR3 protein: ASGFATGENEQF
V gene: TRBV5-4; CDR3 protein: ASSFAPRQGLLGYT
V gene: TRBV5-4; CDR3 protein: ASSRGGLYEQY
V gene: TRBV5-1; CDR3 protein: ASSLAGVVETQY
V gene: TRBV29-1; CDR3 protein: SVRTSGTNEQF
V gene: TRBV5-1; CDR3 protein: ASSWTSGYNEQF
V gene: TRBV9; CDR3 protein: ASSASTGTPSWTDTQY
V gene: TRBV7-9; CDR3 protein: ASSLGAGGTSETQY
V gene: TRBV6-6; CDR3 protein: ASSYTGQDELNGYT
V gene: TRBV30; CDR3 protein: AWKGVGYEQY
V gene: TRBV27; CDR3 protein: ASSFPSRSWGVFMGSYEQY
V gene: TRBV19; CDR3 protein: ASSIRFTGYNYGYT
V gene: TRBV7-9; CDR3 protein: ASSLAGWNQPQH
V gene: TRBV10-3; CDR3 protein: ATVAGDSEQF
V gene: TRBV4-3; CDR3 protein: ASSQGGGGRYGYT
V gene: TRBV2; CDR3 protein: ASSEFRTGNQPQH
V gene: TRBV6-1; CDR3 protein: ASTLVRSGNQPQH
V gene: TRBV6-5; CDR3 protein: ASSDRENTEAF
V gene: TRBV6-4; CDR3 protein: ASSDSASGSSETQY
V gene: TRBV5-6; CDR3 protein: ASSASGGEQY
V gene: TRBV11-3; CDR3 protein: ASSLGGAGTDTQY
V gene: TRBV10-3; CDR3 protein: ASTGTANTGELF
V gene: TRBV7-2; CDR3 protein: ASSLTGLPYEQY
V gene: TRBV7-9; CDR3 protein: ASSLPSGTSGYGELF
V gene: TRBV27; CDR3 protein: ASSFGGGYTEAF
V gene: TRBV18; CDR3 protein: ASSPPGRNQETQY